This T cell receptor beta chain came from a study of cytomegalovirus exposure and HLA in healthy donors (TCRdb year 2017). In terms of the full investigation: An earlier analysis of 587 of the donors reported 276 Gb of sequence data and 95 million to 140 million unique TCR beta sequences obtained from about 200 million T cells. An early release that covered roughly 600 HLA-typed donors contained 300 to 350 gigabases of sequencing data and tens of millions of unique TCR sequences. Of the roughly 390 genotyped donors, 70% to 90% were placed in the genetic ancestry cluster associated with self-reported Caucasian donors. The aim of the study was to test whether cataloging public T cell receptors could identify signatures of past pathogen exposure. The study profiled the T cell repertoires of under 850 subjects by immunosequencing and related them to cytomegalovirus serostatus. Along with the roughly 610-subject first cohort, a separate validation cohort of over a hundred different subjects was used. The study combined high-throughput TCR immunosequencing, statistical association of individual TCRs with disease status, and machine learning to predict cytomegalovirus infection status. A later analysis re-examined previously published TCR beta repertoires from hundreds of donors and added high-resolution HLA genotyping to investigate patterns of TCR occurrence. Rather than using new phenotypic data, the later analysis identified candidate immune exposures from TCR beta sequences and from how often those sequences occurred across donors. An earlier analysis of some 600 of the donors applied high-throughput TCR beta sequencing to assess whether each TCR beta V gene segment acted as functional or pseudogenic. Donor age, sex, ethnicity and CMV serostatus were compiled alongside the repertoire data. Genome-wide SNP genotypes for about three fifths of the roughly 670 donors were used in a later genetic analysis, which treated that subset as a discovery cohort. Every discovery cohort repertoire had been produced on one sequencing platform. Both class I and class II loci were covered by HLA typing, at four-digit resolution. The number of donors typed differed by locus, with 629-630 for A, B, C, DRB1 and DQB1, roughly 520 for DQA1, some 570 for DPA1, and under 490 for DPB1. Roughly 5 DR-DQ haplotypes were handled as single units for association and clustering, since linkage in the cohort was strong. On average, around 200,000 unique TCR beta nucleotide sequences were sequenced per donor among roughly 430 genotyped donors of the cohort, with 15% to 20% of those sequences being non-productive. On the study overall, not on this receptor specifically: Because some donors lacked HLA typing at each locus, the association tests relied only on the typed subset. Because the 87-base-pair reads could not distinguish some IMGT-functional V segments, including TRBV6-2 and TRBV6-3, those segments were excluded. Across donors, most TCR sequences were observed very rarely, whereas some public TCRs were present in many individuals. According to the authors, the approach could potentially be generalized to other disease states and immunological phenotypes. Compared with the 666-donor mean, donors in an Asian-associated ancestry cluster had fewer N-insertions in productive TCRs, according to a later genetic analysis. A further reported finding was that TCR beta sequences accurately predicted the HLA-A and HLA-B alleles for most subjects in the first cohort. An earlier analysis of roughly 570 of the donors showed that most TCR beta V segments appeared in productive rearrangements either about 87% or about 30% of the time, which broadly matched IMGT annotations. Correlated functional status among segregating V segments might reflect linkage disequilibrium, but an unknown experimental factor could not be ruled out. Immune exposure information for the cohort was limited to CMV serostatus. The cohort was sequenced for TCR beta chains only, and without alpha or paired-chain data the features that could be detected were limited. In vitro tests confirmed that three of the cytomegalovirus-associated TCR beta chains recognize cytomegalovirus antigens. Strong co-occurrence of HLA alleles, especially DR and DQ, made assigning TCR associations to individual alleles difficult. In a later analysis, several top co-occurrence clusters were reported to appear linked to parvovirus B19, influenza, CMV and Epstein-Barr virus. The presence/absence analyses assumed that sequencing depth was roughly uniform across donors, and that assumption may not be true. A later analysis found that most CMV-associated TCR beta chains appeared HLA-restricted, with HLA associations seemingly driven largely by CMV exposure. The classifier was reported to diagnose cytomegalovirus status with high specificity and sensitivity in both the original cohort and the validation cohort. Compared with equally common non-associated chains, HLA-associated TCR beta chains in a later analysis were more clonally expanded and had lower generation probabilities. Over 15 rarely observed V segments, including chromosome 9 orphons, were excluded from the earlier analysis of some 590 of the donors because counts were too low. In a later analysis, TCR association rates were found to vary across HLA loci, with the most associated TCRs seen for DRB1 alleles and the fewest for HLA-C alleles. A later analysis associated about 17,000 TCR beta sequences with specific HLA alleles at a false discovery rate of 0.05. A cluster of highly shared sequence variants was judged likely to be a technical artifact of the sequencing pipeline. In the study, 164 TCR beta chains were listed as associated with cytomegalovirus. A later genetic analysis associated a missense DCLRE1C variant with V-gene and J-gene trimming of TCR beta chains, and an independent cohort replicated the association.

Concerning this clone: This receptor's antigen is unknown. The record has no base qualities; no much larger clone is one base away.

Library preparation was by the immunoSEQ multiplex PCR assay. For the multiplex PCR, a mixture combining 60 forward primers for TCR Vbeta segments and 13 reverse primers for TCR Jbeta segments was used. The CDR3 region of rearranged TCR beta genes was amplified from genomic DNA with a multiplex PCR assay. The amplified TCR beta libraries were sequenced on the Illumina HiSeq System as 87-base-pair reads. Regarding the original processing steps: A later analysis counted 75 million to 100 million unique TCR beta chains across the 640 or so repertoires, and roughly 10 million of these chains were shared by at least two donors. To remove PCR and sequencing errors, raw reads were error-corrected and collapsed into unique sequences using a nearest-neighbor algorithm that merged closely related sequences. CDR3 sequences were aligned to IMGT reference sequences to assign V, D and J gene segments. For a sequence to be retained, a match of at least six nucleotides was required to both a V gene segment and a J gene segment. Rearrangements were classified as productive when the CDR3 lacked stop codons and remained in frame with V and J, and all other rearrangements were classified as non-productive. CDR3 was defined by IMGT convention, running from the second conserved V-encoded cysteine to the conserved J-encoded phenylalanine. Sequences without an unambiguous match to a single V gene segment were excluded from the earlier analysis of over 500 of the donors. In an earlier analysis of roughly 600 of the donors, a V segment was called functional when productive rearrangements were above 56.7%, and segregating when the standard deviation between donors exceeded 5%. A statistical classification framework was built for diagnosing cytomegalovirus status from the catalog of TCR beta chain sequences. V and J gene assignment, in a later analysis, came from comparing TCR nucleotide sequences with IMGT/GENE-DB human TR gene sequences. The TCRdist pipeline was used in a later analysis to assign CDR3 sequences and most-parsimonious VDJ recombination scenarios. A later analysis defined each TCR beta chain by its CDR3 amino acid sequence plus V-gene family, and excluded reads lacking a unique V-gene family. A later analysis removed nearly 600 highly shared, low-generation-probability nucleotide sequences to deal with suspected cross-contamination and a sequencing artifact. In a later analysis, a clonal expansion index was calculated for each public chain from normalized within-repertoire ranks of inferred template counts. Generation probabilities in a later analysis came from a VDJ recombination model fitted to out-of-frame rearrangements, and those results were checked against IGoR. A later analysis scored TCR-TCR, TCR-HLA and TCR-CMV co-occurrence with hypergeometric tests, applying a repertoire-size bias correction to TCR pairs. False discovery rates were estimated in a later analysis by permuting HLA or CMV assignments 20 times. In a later analysis, co-occurring TCRs were grouped with DBSCAN, and TCRdist sequence similarity was added when clustering was performed within HLA-allele-positive subsets. Co-occurrence clustering excluded repertoires with fewer than 30,000 or more than 120,000 public chains, plus five with anomalous nucleotide sharing. This is the immuneACCESS table as TCRdb keeps it, with only in-frame sequences that have V and J called. A part of the clones is gone; compared with another copy, unresolved V genes explain less than half, and the rest is unexplained. The D gene and trimming were derived from the DNA, and the V and J assignments and clone size from that table. The sample data list around 150,000 clones, and roughly 65% of these were observed just once. In total, the top ten clones hold less than 5% of the sample.

CDR1 and CDR2 (SGHVS, FNYEAQ) derive from the germline V gene. The CDR3 numbers 15 residues from cysteine through phenylalanine. Here the CDR3 DNA is all that survives: 45 bases in frame from base 1. V sheds 1 base and J sheds 2 bases, leaving 11 bases between their ends. The cohort comprised some 730 healthy bone marrow donors. All cohort members were sampled while nominally healthy, although unrecorded immune exposures were likely present. The donor was CMV seronegative and was included in the group of about 400 seronegative cohort members. A peripheral blood sample was provided by each donor, and peripheral blood mononuclear cells were used for TCR beta sequencing. The Qiagen DNeasy Blood Extraction Kit was used to extract genomic DNA from the blood cell samples.

Specimen: PBMCs. The rearranged segments are TRBV7-6 and TRBJ2-5; the D region possibly corresponds to TRBD2 (6 bases align). The receptor's source is a man aged 55 to 70 in good health and CMV-seronegative. The nucleotide sequence is given as TGTGCCAGCAGCTTAGGCGGTCGGGGGCAAGAGACCCAGTACTTC. Translated, it gives CASSLGGRGQETQYF.